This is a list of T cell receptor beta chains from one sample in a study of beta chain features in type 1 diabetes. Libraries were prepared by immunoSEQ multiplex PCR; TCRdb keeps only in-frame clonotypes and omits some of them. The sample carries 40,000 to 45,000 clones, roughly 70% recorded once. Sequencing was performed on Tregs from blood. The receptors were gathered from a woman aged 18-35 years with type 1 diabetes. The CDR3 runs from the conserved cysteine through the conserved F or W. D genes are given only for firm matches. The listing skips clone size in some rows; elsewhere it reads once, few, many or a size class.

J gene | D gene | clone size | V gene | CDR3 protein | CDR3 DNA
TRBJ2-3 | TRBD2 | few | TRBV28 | CASSGGLAGARNTQYF | TGTGCCAGCTCAGGGGGACTAGCGGGGGCCAGAAATACGCAGTATTTT
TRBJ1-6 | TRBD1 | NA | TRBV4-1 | CASSPPPGQGLSPLHF | TGCGCCAGCAGCCCACCGCCGGGACAGGGGTTATCACCCCTCCACTTT
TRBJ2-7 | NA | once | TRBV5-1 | CASIGGSEQYF | TGCGCCAGCATAGGCGGGTCCGAGCAGTACTTC
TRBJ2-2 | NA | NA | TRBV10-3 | CAISRGTGELFF | TGTGCCATCAGTCGGGGCACCGGGGAGCTGTTTTTT
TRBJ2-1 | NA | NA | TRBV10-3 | CAISEPLGGQFF | TGTGCCATCAGTGAGCCTCTGGGGGGGCAGTTCTTC
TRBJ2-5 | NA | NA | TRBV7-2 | CASSPGGTAQYF | TGTGCCAGCAGCCCAGGGGGGACCGCCCAGTACTTC
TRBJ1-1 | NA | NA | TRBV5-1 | CASSFTGYIEAFF | TGCGCCAGCAGCTTTACAGGTTACATTGAAGCTTTCTTT
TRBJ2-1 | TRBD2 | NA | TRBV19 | CASSSTSGSYNEQFF | TGTGCCAGTAGTTCGACTAGCGGGAGTTACAATGAGCAGTTCTTC
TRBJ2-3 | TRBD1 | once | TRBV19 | CASSIGTGGVTDTQYF | TGTGCCAGTAGTATTGGGACAGGGGGCGTCACAGATACGCAGTATTTT
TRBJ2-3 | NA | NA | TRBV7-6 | CATSRVTDTQYF | TGTGCCACATCCCGGGTCACAGATACGCAGTATTTT
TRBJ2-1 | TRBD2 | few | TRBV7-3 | CASSSGLAGGEQFF | TGTGCCAGCAGCTCCGGACTAGCGGGAGGTGAGCAGTTCTTC
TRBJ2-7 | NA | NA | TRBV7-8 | CASSLAPLEQYF | TGTGCCAGCAGCTTAGCACCTCTAGAGCAGTACTTC
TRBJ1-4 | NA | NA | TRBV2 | CASSPMVGGLFF | TGTGCCAGCAGCCCTATGGTCGGAGGACTGTTTTTT
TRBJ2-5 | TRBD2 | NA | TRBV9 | CASSVGLAGGQRETQYF | TGTGCCAGCAGCGTAGGGTTAGCGGGGGGCCAAAGGGAGACCCAGTACTTC
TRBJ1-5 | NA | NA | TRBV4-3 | CASSQQYRDYSNQPQHF | TGCGCCAGCAGCCAACAATACAGGGACTATAGCAATCAGCCCCAGCATTTT
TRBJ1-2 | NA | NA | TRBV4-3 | CASSQGAEGGYGYTF | TGCGCCAGCAGCCAAGGGGCAGAAGGGGGCTATGGCTACACCTTC
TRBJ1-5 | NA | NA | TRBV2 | CASSEARRDQPQHF | TGTGCCAGCAGTGAAGCTAGGCGGGACCAGCCCCAGCATTTT
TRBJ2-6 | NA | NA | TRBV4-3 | CASSQEVRGFLSGANVLTF | TGCGCCAGCAGCCAAGAGGTCAGGGGCTTTCTCTCTGGGGCCAACGTCCTGACTTTC
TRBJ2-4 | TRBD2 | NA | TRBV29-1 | CSALSPGGWDIQYF | TGCAGCGCCCTGTCACCGGGAGGGTGGGACATTCAGTACTTC
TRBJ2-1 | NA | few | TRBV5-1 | CASSPTGMAYNEQFF | TGCGCCAGCAGCCCCACAGGGATGGCCTACAATGAGCAGTTCTTC
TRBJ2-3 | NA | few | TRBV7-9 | CASSLELVTDTQYF | TGTGCCAGCAGCTTAGAGCTCGTCACAGATACGCAGTATTTT
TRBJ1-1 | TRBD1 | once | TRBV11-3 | CASSLGPEQGEAFF | TGTGCCAGCAGCTTAGGGCCCGAACAGGGGGAAGCTTTCTTT
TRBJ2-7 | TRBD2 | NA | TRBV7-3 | CASSFPRAGESYEQYF | TGTGCCAGCAGCTTCCCCAGGGCGGGAGAATCTTACGAGCAGTACTTC
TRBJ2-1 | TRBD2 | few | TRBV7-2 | CASSLVRGGNNEQFF | TGTGCCAGCAGCTTAGTTCGGGGGGGAAACAATGAGCAGTTCTTC
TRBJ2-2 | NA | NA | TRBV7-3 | CASSELNLRGGELFF | TGTGCCAGCAGCGAACTTAATCTCAGAGGCGGGGAGCTGTTTTTT
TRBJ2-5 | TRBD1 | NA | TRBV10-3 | CASVPGQGFGETQYF | TGTGCCAGCGTACCGGGACAGGGGTTCGGAGAGACCCAGTACTTC
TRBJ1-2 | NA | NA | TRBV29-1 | CSDSRGIGGYTF | TGCAGCGACAGCCGGGGGATAGGGGGCTACACCTTC
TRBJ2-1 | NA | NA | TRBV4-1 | CASSQVGGPPYNEQFF | TGCGCCAGCAGCCAAGTCGGCGGGCCCCCCTACAATGAGCAGTTCTTC
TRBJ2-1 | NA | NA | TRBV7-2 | CASSLGSGLPFNEQFF | TGTGCCAGCAGCTTAGGGTCCGGACTGCCTTTCAATGAGCAGTTCTTC
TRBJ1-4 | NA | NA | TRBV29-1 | CSVDSGIKLFF | TGCAGCGTTGATTCCGGGATTAAACTGTTTTTT
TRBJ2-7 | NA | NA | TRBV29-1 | CSVPGRGAKSYEQYF | TGCAGCGTTCCAGGGAGGGGGGCTAAATCCTACGAGCAGTACTTC
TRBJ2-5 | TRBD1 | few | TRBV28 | CASSLAGTGTLETQYF | TGTGCCAGCAGTTTGGCGGGGACAGGGACGTTAGAGACCCAGTACTTC
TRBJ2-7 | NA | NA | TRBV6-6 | CASSSRVSGEQYF | TGTGCCAGCAGTTCCAGGGTTTCGGGCGAGCAGTACTTC
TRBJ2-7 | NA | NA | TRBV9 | CASSRDTFSYEQYF | TGTGCCAGCAGCAGGGACACCTTCTCCTACGAGCAGTACTTC
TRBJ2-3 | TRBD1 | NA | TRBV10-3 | CAISKGQTSTDTQYF | TGTGCCATCAGTAAGGGACAGACCAGCACAGATACGCAGTATTTT
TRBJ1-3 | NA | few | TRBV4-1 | CASSQEWVRSGNTIYF | TGCGCCAGCAGCCAAGAATGGGTCAGGTCTGGAAACACCATATATTTT
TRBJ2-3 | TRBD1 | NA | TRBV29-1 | CSTNRDRGYTDTQYF | TGCAGCACCAACCGGGACAGGGGATACACAGATACGCAGTATTTT
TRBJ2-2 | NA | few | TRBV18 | CASSLLGVDTGELFF | TGTGCCAGCTCGCTCCTAGGGGTGGACACCGGGGAGCTGTTTTTT
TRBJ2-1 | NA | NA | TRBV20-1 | CSTEEGVEQFF | TGCAGTACAGAAGAAGGGGTAGAGCAGTTCTTC
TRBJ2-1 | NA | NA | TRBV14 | CASSQDSNEQFF | TGTGCCAGCAGTCAGGACAGTAACGAGCAGTTCTTC
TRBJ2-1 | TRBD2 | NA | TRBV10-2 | CASSGTSPNEQFF | TGCGCCAGCAGCGGGACTAGCCCAAATGAGCAGTTCTTC
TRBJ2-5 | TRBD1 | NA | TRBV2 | CATSKDREQETQYF | TGTGCCACTTCTAAGGACAGGGAACAAGAGACCCAGTACTTC
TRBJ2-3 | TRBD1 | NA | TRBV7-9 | CASTTGGGTDTQYF | TGTGCCAGCACCACAGGGGGCGGCACAGATACGCAGTATTTT
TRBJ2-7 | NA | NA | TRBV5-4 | CASSLAREQYF | TGTGCCAGCAGCTTGGCGCGCGAGCAGTACTTC
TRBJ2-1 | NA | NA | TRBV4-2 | CASSQARGLPNEQFF | TGTGCCAGCAGCCAAGCGCGGGGACTCCCCAATGAGCAGTTCTTC
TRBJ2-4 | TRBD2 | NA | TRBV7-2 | CASSGLAAGGGIQYF | TGTGCCAGCAGCGGGCTAGCAGCGGGAGGCGGTATTCAGTACTTC
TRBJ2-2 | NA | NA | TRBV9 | CASSPSARPTGELFF | TGTGCCAGCAGCCCCTCGGCCAGGCCAACCGGGGAGCTGTTTTTT
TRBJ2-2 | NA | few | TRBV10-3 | CAIRIGQPSPGELFF | TGTGCCATCAGGATCGGACAGCCCTCCCCCGGGGAGCTGTTTTTT
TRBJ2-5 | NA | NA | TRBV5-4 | CASSFGGETQYF | TGTGCCAGCAGCTTTGGAGGGGAGACCCAGTACTTC
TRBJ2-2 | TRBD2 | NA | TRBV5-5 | CASSLLAGKVTGELFF | TGTGCCAGCAGCTTGTTAGCGGGAAAGGTAACCGGGGAGCTGTTTTTT
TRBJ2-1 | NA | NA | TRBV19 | CASSIEGQGLYNEQFF | TGTGCCAGTAGTATAGAGGGGCAGGGCCTCTACAATGAGCAGTTCTTC